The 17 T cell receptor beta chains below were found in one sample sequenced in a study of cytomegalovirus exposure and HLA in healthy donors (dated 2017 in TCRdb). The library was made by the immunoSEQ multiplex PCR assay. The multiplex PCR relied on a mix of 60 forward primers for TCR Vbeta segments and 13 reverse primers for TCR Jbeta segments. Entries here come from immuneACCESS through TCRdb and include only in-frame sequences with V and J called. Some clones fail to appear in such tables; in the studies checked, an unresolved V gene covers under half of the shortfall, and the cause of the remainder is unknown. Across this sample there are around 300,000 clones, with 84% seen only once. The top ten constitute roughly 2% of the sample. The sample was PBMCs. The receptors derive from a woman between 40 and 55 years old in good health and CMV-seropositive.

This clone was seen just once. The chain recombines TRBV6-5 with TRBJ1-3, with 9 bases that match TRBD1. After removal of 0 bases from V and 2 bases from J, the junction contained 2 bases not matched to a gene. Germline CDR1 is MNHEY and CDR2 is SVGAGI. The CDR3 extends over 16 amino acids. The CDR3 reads CASSYSGQGTGNTIYF. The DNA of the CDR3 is TGTGCCAGCAGTTACTCGGGACAGGGAACTGGAAACACCATATATTTT.

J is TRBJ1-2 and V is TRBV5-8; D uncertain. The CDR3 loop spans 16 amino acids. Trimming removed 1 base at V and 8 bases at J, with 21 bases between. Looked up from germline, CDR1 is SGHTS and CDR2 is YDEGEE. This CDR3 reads CASSLLVSRGSTGYTF. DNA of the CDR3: TGTGCCAGCAGCTTGCTTGTCTCTCGGGGATCTACAGGCTACACCTTC.

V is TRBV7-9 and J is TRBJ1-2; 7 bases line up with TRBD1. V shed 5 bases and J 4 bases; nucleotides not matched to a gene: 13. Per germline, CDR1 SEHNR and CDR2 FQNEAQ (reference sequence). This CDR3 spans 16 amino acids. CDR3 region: CASSPEAVWTGYGYTF. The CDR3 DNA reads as TGTGCCAGCAGCCCAGAGGCCGTATGGACAGGCTATGGCTACACCTTC.

The CDR3 spells CASSPQEGEQYF. CDR3 sequence (DNA): TGTGCCAGCTCACCACAGGAGGGGGAGCAGTACTTC. The chain joins TRBV18 to TRBJ2-7; D perhaps matches TRBD2 (6 bases). The CDR3 extends over 12 amino acids. Trimming shortened V by 1 base and J by 7 bases, and 8 bases separated the two germline ends. In germline, CDR1 is KGHSH, CDR2 LQKENI.

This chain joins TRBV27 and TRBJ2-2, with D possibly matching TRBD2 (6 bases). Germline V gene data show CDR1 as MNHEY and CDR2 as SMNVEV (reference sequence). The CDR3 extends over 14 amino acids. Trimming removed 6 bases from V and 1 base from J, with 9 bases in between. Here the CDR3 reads CASSPGGNTGELFF. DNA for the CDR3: TGTGCCAGCAGCCCCGGGGGGAACACCGGGGAGCTGTTTTTT.

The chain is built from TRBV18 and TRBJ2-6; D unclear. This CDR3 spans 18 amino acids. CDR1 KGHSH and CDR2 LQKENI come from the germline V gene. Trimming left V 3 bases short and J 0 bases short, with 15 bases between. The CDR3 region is CASSPLERTISGANVLTF. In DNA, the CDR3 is TGTGCCAGCTCACCCCTCGAGCGAACGATCTCTGGGGCCAACGTCCTGACTTTC.

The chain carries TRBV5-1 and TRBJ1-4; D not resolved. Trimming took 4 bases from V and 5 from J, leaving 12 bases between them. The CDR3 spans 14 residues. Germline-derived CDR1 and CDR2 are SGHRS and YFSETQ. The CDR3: CASSPREVNEKLFF. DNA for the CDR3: TGCGCCAGCAGCCCGCGGGAGGTAAATGAAAAACTGTTTTTT.

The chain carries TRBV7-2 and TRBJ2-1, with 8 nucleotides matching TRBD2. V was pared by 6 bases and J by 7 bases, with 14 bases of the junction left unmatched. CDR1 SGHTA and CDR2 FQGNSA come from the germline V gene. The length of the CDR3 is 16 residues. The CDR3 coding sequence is TGTGCCAGCAGTTTGGGGGAAGCGGGAGTTAAGAATGAGCAGTTCTTC. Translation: CASSLGEAGVKNEQFF.

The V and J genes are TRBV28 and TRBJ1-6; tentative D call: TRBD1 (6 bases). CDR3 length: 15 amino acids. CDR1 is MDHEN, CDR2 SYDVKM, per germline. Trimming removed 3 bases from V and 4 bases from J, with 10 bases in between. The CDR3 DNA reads TGTGCCAGCAGTTTCAGGGGTGATTATAATTCACCCCTCCACTTT. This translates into CASSFRGDYNSPLHF.

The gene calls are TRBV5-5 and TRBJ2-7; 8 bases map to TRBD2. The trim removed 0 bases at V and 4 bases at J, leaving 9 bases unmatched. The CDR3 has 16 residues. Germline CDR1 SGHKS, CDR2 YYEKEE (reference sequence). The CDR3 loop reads CASSLGPGGGLYEQYF. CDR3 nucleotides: TGTGCCAGCAGCTTGGGACCGGGGGGGGGCCTATACGAGCAGTACTTC.

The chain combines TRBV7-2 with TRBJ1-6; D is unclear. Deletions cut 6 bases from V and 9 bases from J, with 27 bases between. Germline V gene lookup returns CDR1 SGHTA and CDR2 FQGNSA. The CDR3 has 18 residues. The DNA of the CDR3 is TGTGCCAGCAGTCCACACCCAGGACGGGAAACTATAGGTTCACCCCTCCACTTT. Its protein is CASSPHPGRETIGSPLHF. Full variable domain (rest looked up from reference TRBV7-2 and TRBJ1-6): GAGVSQSPSNKVTEKGKDVELRCDPISGHTALYWYRQSLGQGLEFLIYFQGNSAPDKSGLPSDRFSAERTGGSVSTLTIQRTQQEDSAVYLCASSPHPGRETIGSPLHFGNGTRLTVT.

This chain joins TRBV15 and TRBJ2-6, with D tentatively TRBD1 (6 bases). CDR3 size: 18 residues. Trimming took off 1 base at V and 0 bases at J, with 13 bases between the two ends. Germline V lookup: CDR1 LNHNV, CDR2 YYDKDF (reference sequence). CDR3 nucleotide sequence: TGTGCCACCAGCAGAGGAATCGGACAGTTCTCTGGGGCCAACGTCCTGACTTTC. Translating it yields CATSRGIGQFSGANVLTF.

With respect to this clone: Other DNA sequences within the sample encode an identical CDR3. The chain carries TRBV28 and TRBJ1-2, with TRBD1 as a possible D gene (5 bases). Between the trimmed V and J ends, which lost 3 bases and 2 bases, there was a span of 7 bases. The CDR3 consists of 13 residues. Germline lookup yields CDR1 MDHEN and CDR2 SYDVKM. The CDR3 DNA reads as TGTGCCAGCAGTTTCTCAGGGAACTATGGCTACACCTTC. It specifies CASSFSGNYGYTF.

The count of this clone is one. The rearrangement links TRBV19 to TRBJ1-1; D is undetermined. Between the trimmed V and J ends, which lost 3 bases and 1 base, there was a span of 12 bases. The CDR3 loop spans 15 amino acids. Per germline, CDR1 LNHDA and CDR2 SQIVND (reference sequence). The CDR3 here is CASSILFGQNTEAFF. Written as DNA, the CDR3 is TGTGCCAGTAGTATCCTCTTTGGGCAGAACACTGAAGCTTTCTTT.

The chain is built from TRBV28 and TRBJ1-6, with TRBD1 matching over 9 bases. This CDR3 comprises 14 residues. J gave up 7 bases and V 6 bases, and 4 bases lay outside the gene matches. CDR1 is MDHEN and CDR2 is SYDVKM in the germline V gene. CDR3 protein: CASSIGTGNSPLHF. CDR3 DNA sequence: TGTGCCAGCAGCATCGGGACAGGGAATTCACCCCTCCACTTT.

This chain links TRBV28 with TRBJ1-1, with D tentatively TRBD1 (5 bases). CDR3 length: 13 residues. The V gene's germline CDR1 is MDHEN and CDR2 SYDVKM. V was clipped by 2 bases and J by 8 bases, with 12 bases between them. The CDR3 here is CASSLRGVREAFF. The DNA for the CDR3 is TGTGCCAGCAGTTTACGGGGGGTTAGGGAAGCTTTCTTT.

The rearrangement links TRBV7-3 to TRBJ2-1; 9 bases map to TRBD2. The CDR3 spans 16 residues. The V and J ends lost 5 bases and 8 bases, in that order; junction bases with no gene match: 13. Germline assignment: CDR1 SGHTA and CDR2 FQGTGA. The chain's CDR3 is CASSPHRDSGSYEQFF. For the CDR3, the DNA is TGTGCCAGCAGCCCCCACCGGGATAGCGGGAGCTATGAGCAGTTCTTC.